This TCR beta chain derives from a study of blood T cell repertoires in COVID-19. Study context: Some COVID-19 samples were acute and others convalescent; all came from the United States, Italy and Spain. Sample material is recorded as cDNA or gDNA derived from T cells, B-cell-depleted T cells, or PBMCs.

How the authors handled the data: Researchers report that nucleated cell counts were estimated from reference gene primer amplification. The protocol was immunoSEQ multiplex PCR, while the TCRdb copy is restricted to in-frame clones and leaves out a portion. V and J calls and clone size are those listed in that table; D and trimming were worked out from the DNA. The data show approximately 150,000 clones, around 84% seen once. The CDR3 sequence is 13 residues long. Germline V gene sequence: CDR1 SEHNR, CDR2 FQNEAQ (reference sequence). The germline V and J ends were trimmed by 7 bases and 5 bases, with 11 bases remaining between them.

The sequence was collected from a man in his 60s with active or convalescent COVID-19. The sequenced sample was peripheral blood. V and J are TRBV7-9 and TRBJ1-4, with a possible D match to TRBD1 (6 bases). The CDR3 coding sequence is TGTGCCAGCAACCGGGACACCAATGAAAAACTGTTTTTT. It translates to CASNRDTNEKLFF.